The clone carrying this T cell receptor (beta chain) came up a few times. The antigen is undetermined. This record belongs to a study of CD8 T cells in ankylosing spondylitis. General study findings and limits: Seven or eight highly homologous variants formed a TCR beta motif that appeared characteristic of ankylosing spondylitis blood. Disease-associated clonotypes exhibited CD8+ identity and were relatively infrequent in peripheral blood. Within matched ankylosing spondylitis synovial fluid, disease-linked clones were reportedly significantly enriched.

Trimming removed 2 bases from V and 7 bases from J; junction bases left unmatched: 6. Germline V CDR1 and CDR2: MGHRA, YSYEKL. There are 17 residues in the CDR3. A single record per CDR3 protein comes from TCRdb applying MiXCR to the 5' RACE reads. The profile covers just under 550,000 distinct CDR3 sequences, with roughly an eighth appearing a single time and approximately 7% taken by the ten largest. The rearrangement joins TRBV4-1 to TRBJ2-1; 15 nucleotides agree with TRBD2. Material for sequencing was blood, either unsorted or a sorted T cell fraction (not recorded which). The sequence was obtained from a male donor with ankylosing spondylitis. The CDR3 DNA is TGCGCCAGCAGCCAACCTACCGGGACTAGCGGGAGGAATGAGCAGTTCTTC. This translates into CASSQPTGTSGRNEQFF.